A selection of T cell receptor beta chains follows, all from one sample in a study of tumor-infiltrating lymphocytes in localized non-small cell lung cancer. The table came from immunoSEQ multiplex PCR; TCRdb's copy has only in-frame clones and leaves some out. Of over 7,000 clones detected, approximately 71% appear once; the ten largest clones hold about 5.2%. Sequencing was done on a sample of uninvolved lung tissue not adjacent to the tumor. The receptor set was obtained from a human donor with non-small cell lung cancer. Both conserved end residues are part of each CDR3. The D gene is left open where the match is weak. A row's size may be missing; if present it is once, few, many or a size class.

>TRBV30|.|.|TRBJ1-2
CAWSVRYGYTF
TGTGCCTGGAGTGTCCGCTATGGCTACACCTTC
>TRBV28|.|.|TRBJ1-5
CASRYSNQPQHF
TGTGCCAGCAGATATAGCAATCAGCCCCAGCATTTT
>TRBV6-1|.|.|TRBJ2-7
CASCLLDGSTYEQYF
TGTGCCAGCTGTCTACTCGACGGATCTACCTACGAGCAGTACTTC
>TRBV5-1|.|TRBD2|TRBJ2-1
CASSPGTSGRDEQFF
TGCGCCAGCAGTCCAGGGACTAGCGGGAGAGATGAGCAGTTCTTC
>TRBV19|.|TRBD1|TRBJ1-2
CASIDPGQGNYGYTF
TGTGCCAGTATCGACCCGGGACAGGGAAACTATGGCTACACCTTC
>TRBV6-4|.|.|TRBJ1-5
CASSPASNQPQHF
TGTGCCAGCAGTCCGGCTAGCAATCAGCCCCAGCATTTT
>TRBV2|few|TRBD1|TRBJ2-3
CASRVGQGPDTQYF
TGTGCCAGCCGTGTGGGACAGGGACCAGATACGCAGTATTTT
>TRBV28|medium-sized|.|TRBJ2-3
CASSFLSGTDTQYF
TGTGCCAGCAGTTTCCTTAGCGGCACAGATACGCAGTATTTT
>TRBV28|.|TRBD1|TRBJ2-7
CASSLRRDRENEQYF
TGTGCCAGCAGTTTACGCCGGGACAGGGAAAACGAGCAGTACTTC
>TRBV28|.|.|TRBJ1-5
CASTSPYQPQHF
TGTGCCAGCACCTCCCCGTATCAGCCCCAGCATTTT
>TRBV6-6|once|TRBD1|TRBJ1-4
CASRSDRANEKLFF
TGTGCCAGCAGGTCGGACAGGGCAAATGAAAAACTGTTTTTT
>TRBV28|.|TRBD1|TRBJ1-5
CASSRTQGVGNQPQHF
TGTGCCAGCAGTCGCACTCAGGGGGTAGGTAATCAGCCCCAGCATTTT
>TRBV10-3|.|.|TRBJ1-2
CAISSTREDYTF
TGTGCCATCAGCAGCACCCGAGAAGACTACACCTTC
>TRBV15|.|.|TRBJ1-5
CATSRDIVRENQPQHF
TGTGCCACCAGCAGAGATATAGTCAGGGAAAATCAGCCCCAGCATTTT
>TRBV28|.|TRBD1|TRBJ1-1
CASSSTGRTEAFF
TGTGCCAGCAGCTCGACAGGGAGGACTGAAGCTTTCTTT
>TRBV28|.|TRBD2|TRBJ2-7
CASSASGDGEQYF
TGTGCCAGCAGTGCGAGCGGGGACGGCGAGCAGTACTTC
>TRBV9|.|.|TRBJ1-4
CASSVANADEKLFF
TGTGCCAGCAGCGTAGCTAATGCGGATGAAAAACTGTTTTTT
>TRBV2|.|TRBD1|TRBJ1-4
CASHRGRGEKLFF
TGTGCCAGCCACAGGGGGCGCGGTGAAAAACTGTTTTTT
>TRBV28|once|.|TRBJ2-1
CASSWRGNEQFF
TGTGCCAGCAGTTGGAGGGGCAATGAGCAGTTCTTC
>TRBV5-1|.|TRBD1|TRBJ2-2
CASSFSRGQANTGELFF
TGCGCCAGCAGCTTCAGTCGGGGACAGGCGAACACCGGGGAGCTGTTTTTT
>TRBV29-1|.|TRBD2|TRBJ2-3
CSAAGLAGGGGTDTQYF
TGCAGCGCCGCGGGACTAGCGGGAGGGGGGGGCACAGATACGCAGTATTTT
>TRBV6-1|.|.|TRBJ2-7
CASSEGWGSEQYF
TGTGCCAGCAGTGAAGGGTGGGGATCCGAGCAGTACTTC
>TRBV7-3|.|.|TRBJ2-7
CASSSEGSYEQYF
TGTGCCAGCAGCTCCGAGGGGTCCTACGAGCAGTACTTC
>TRBV7-7|.|.|TRBJ2-2
CASSLAGDTGELFF
TGTGCCAGCAGCTTAGCGGGTGACACCGGGGAGCTGTTTTTT
>TRBV5-4|.|TRBD2|TRBJ2-5
CASSPQGLAEEETQYF
TGTGCCAGCAGCCCTCAGGGACTAGCGGAAGAAGAGACCCAGTACTTC
>TRBV10-3|.|TRBD2|TRBJ2-2
CAISGLAGGPGGELFF
TGTGCCATCAGTGGCCTAGCGGGAGGGCCGGGCGGGGAGCTGTTTTTT
>TRBV7-2|once|TRBD2|TRBJ2-5
CASSLWAGGQETQYF
TGTGCCAGCAGCTTATGGGCGGGGGGGCAAGAGACCCAGTACTTC
>TRBV2|.|TRBD1|TRBJ2-7
CASSEADRGHEQYF
TGTGCCAGCAGTGAAGCGGACAGGGGCCACGAGCAGTACTTC
>TRBV9|.|.|TRBJ1-2
CASSVVGQNYGYTF
TGTGCCAGCAGCGTAGTGGGTCAGAACTATGGCTACACCTTC
>TRBV6-1|.|.|TRBJ2-7
CASRTEGTYEQYF
TGTGCCAGCAGGACCGAGGGAACCTACGAGCAGTACTTC
>TRBV4-2|.|.|TRBJ1-2
CASSQELRVQHYGYTF
TGTGCCAGCAGCCAAGAGTTAAGGGTTCAGCACTATGGCTACACCTTC
>TRBV5-1|.|.|TRBJ2-5
CASSLGTQETQYF
TGCGCCAGCAGCCTGGGGACTCAAGAGACCCAGTACTTC
>TRBV6-5|.|.|TRBJ1-6
CASSFPGSPLHF
TGTGCCAGCAGTTTTCCGGGCTCACCCCTCCACTTT
>TRBV5-4|.|TRBD2|TRBJ2-3
CASKKGISGRFSTDTQYF
TGTGCCAGCAAAAAGGGGATTAGCGGGAGGTTCAGCACAGATACGCAGTATTTT
>TRBV6-1|.|TRBD2|TRBJ2-2
CASSGDYGNTGELFF
TGTGCCAGCAGTGGGGACTATGGGAACACCGGGGAGCTGTTTTTT
>TRBV9|.|.|TRBJ1-5
CASSVTGNQPQHF
TGTGCCAGCAGCGTTACAGGGAATCAGCCCCAGCATTTT
>TRBV28|.|.|TRBJ2-7
CASSSASIGVYEQYF
TGTGCCAGCAGTTCAGCATCGATTGGGGTGTACGAGCAGTACTTC
>TRBV19|.|.|TRBJ1-2
CASSPGFSGYTF
TGTGCCAGTAGCCCCGGGTTTTCTGGCTACACCTTC
>TRBV6-5|.|TRBD1|TRBJ1-6
CASSLGTVNNSPLHF
TGTGCCAGCAGCCTCGGGACAGTCAATAATTCACCCCTCCACTTT
>TRBV9|once|.|TRBJ2-7
CASSPTTGYEQYF
TGTGCCAGCAGCCCGACGACTGGCTACGAGCAGTACTTC
>TRBV29-1|.|TRBD1|TRBJ1-3
CSVEPDRVGNTIYF
TGCAGCGTTGAGCCGGACAGGGTCGGAAACACCATATATTTT
>TRBV5-8|large|.|TRBJ1-5
CASSGGRGQPQHF
TGTGCCAGCAGCGGCGGGCGGGGGCAGCCCCAGCATTTT
>TRBV28|.|.|TRBJ1-2
CASSFKDRHYGYTF
TGTGCCAGCAGTTTCAAGGACCGCCACTATGGCTACACCTTC